Presented here are 30 T cell receptor beta chains from one specimen sequenced in a study of CD8+ T cells in alopecia areata. Sequencing templates came from extracted RNA that was reverse transcribed into cDNA. Clones were read by immunoSEQ multiplex PCR, and TCRdb kept only the in-frame ones, dropping some. The sample has 220,000 or so clones, roughly 57% seen once. Sequenced here: CD4+ T cells sorted from blood, sampled at week 0. These receptors were obtained from a human donor with alopecia areata.

The V and J genes are TRBV25-1 and TRBJ2-7; either TRBD1 or TRBD2 may fit D (5 bases each). The CDR3 covers 15 residues. The germline V gene has CDR1 MGHDK and CDR2 SYGVNS. The V end lost 6 bases, the J end lost 1 base, and 16 bases lay between the germline ends. For the CDR3, the DNA is TGTGCCAGCAGCCACCCCGGGACGGGATCCTACGAGCAGTACTTC. As protein: CASSHPGTGSYEQYF.

This sequence joins TRBV5-4 and TRBJ2-2; no clear D gene. This CDR3 region has 14 residues. V lost 4 bases and J 5 bases, leaving 12 bases between the germline ends. Germline V gene lookup returns CDR1 SGHNT and CDR2 YYREEE (reference sequence). In DNA, the CDR3 is TGTGCCAGCAGCGCCCTGTTGAGTACCGGGGAGCTGTTTTTT. It translates to CASSALLSTGELFF.

This clone has a handful of counts. CDR3 region: CAWTRQYNSPLHF. CDR3 DNA: TGTGCCTGGACAAGACAGTATAATTCACCCCTCCACTTT. The chain employs TRBV30 and TRBJ1-6, with a tentative D call TRBD1 (5 bases). V was pared by 4 bases and J by 4 bases, with 8 bases between. Germline V gives CDR1 GTSNPN, CDR2 SVGIG (reference sequence). The CDR3 extends over 13 amino acids.

This clone was observed a single time. The chain has TRBV12-5 and TRBJ2-7; possibly TRBD2 for D (6 bases). The V and J ends lost 0 bases and 0 bases respectively, with 15 bases between them. CDR1 and CDR2 from the germline V gene are LGHNT and FRNRAP. CDR3 length: 17 amino acids. CDR3 protein: CASGLVLGGETSYEQYF. The CDR3 nucleotides are TGTGCTAGTGGTTTGGTACTCGGCGGGGAGACCTCCTACGAGCAGTACTTC.

The rearrangement joins TRBV30 to TRBJ2-1; TRBD2 is a possible D gene (6 bases). V lost 5 bases and J 7 bases, leaving 15 bases between the germline ends. The CDR3 is 13 residues long. Germline lookup yields CDR1 GTSNPN and CDR2 SVGIG (reference sequence). This CDR3 is CAWGAALANEQFF. The CDR3 nucleotides are TGTGCCTGGGGGGCGGCACTAGCAAATGAGCAGTTCTTC.

This clone has only one observation. The chain joins TRBV7-3 to TRBJ2-3, with D perhaps TRBD1 (5 bases). The CDR3 is 14 residues long. Germline values: CDR1 SGHTA, CDR2 FQGTGA. With 2 bases removed from V and 2 bases from J, the gap between germline ends came to 8 bases. The CDR3 region is CASSLATVTDTQYF. CDR3 sequence (DNA): TGTGCCAGCAGCTTAGCGACAGTCACAGATACGCAGTATTTT.

The chain joins TRBV15 to TRBJ1-4; no firm D call. V was pared by 5 bases and J by 2 bases, with 12 bases between. Per germline, CDR1 LNHNV and CDR2 YYDKDF (reference sequence). CDR3 length: 15 amino acids. The CDR3 sequence: CATSRKGSTNEKLFF. As DNA, the CDR3 is TGTGCCACCAGCCGTAAAGGGAGCACTAATGAAAAACTGTTTTTT.

The V gene is TRBV29-1, the J gene TRBJ2-4; TRBD1 matches at 9 bases. Germline loops: CDR1 SQVTM, CDR2 ANQGSEA. The CDR3 runs 14 residues. The J segment lost 9 bases and the V segment lost 6 bases, leaving 12 bases of the junction unmatched. CDR3: CSVNRGPGLGIQYF. Here the CDR3 DNA reads TGCAGCGTCAACAGGGGGCCCGGTTTAGGCATTCAGTACTTC.

This clone was counted only a few times. The chain employs TRBV5-1 and TRBJ2-1; 9 bases line up with TRBD2. V lost 7 bases to trimming and J lost 7 bases; unmatched junction nucleotides: 15. Germline V gene lookup returns CDR1 SGHRS and CDR2 YFSETQ. CDR3 length: 16 amino acids. CDR3 sequence reads: CASPTAGTSPRNEQFF. CDR3 in DNA: TGCGCCAGCCCGACAGCCGGGACTAGCCCCCGTAATGAGCAGTTCTTC.

To note about this clone: The sample holds other DNA sequences that translate to the same CDR3. J is TRBJ1-2 and V is TRBV29-1, with 7 bases aligning to TRBD1. CDR3 length equals 12 residues. Germline V lookup: CDR1 SQVTM, CDR2 ANQGSEA. V shed 6 bases, J shed 4 bases, and the junction held 5 bases outside the gene matches. Here the CDR3 DNA reads TGCAGCGTCGCACAGGGGAGCTATGGCTACACCTTC. Protein: CSVAQGSYGYTF. The variable domain in full, completed from reference TRBV29-1 and TRBJ1-2, reads SAVISQKPSRDICQRGTSLTIQCQVDSQVTMMFWYRQQPGQSLTLIATANQGSEATYESGFVIDKFPISRPNLTFSTLTVSNMSPEDSSIYLCSVAQGSYGYTFGSGTRLTVV.

The chain recombines TRBV2 with TRBJ2-6, with D uncertain. Per the germline V gene, CDR1 is SNHLY and CDR2 is FYNNEI. V dropped 6 bases and J dropped 2 bases, with 17 bases sitting between them. CDR3 length: 17 amino acids. This CDR3 reads CASRALLNMAGANVLTF. DNA of the CDR3: TGTGCCAGCAGGGCCCTACTGAATATGGCTGGGGCCAACGTCCTGACTTTC.

V is TRBV2 and J is TRBJ2-5; a possible D gene is TRBD2 (5 bases). V was clipped by 6 bases and J by 4 bases, with 6 bases between them. The CDR3 covers 11 residues. CDR1 and CDR2 from the germline V gene are SNHLY and FYNNEI. CDR3 nucleotides: TGTGCCAGCAGGCTAGCAGAGACCCAGTACTTC. This codes for CASRLAETQYF.

This clone came up a few times. Different DNA sequences within this sample yield the same CDR3. The genes are TRBV29-1 and TRBJ1-1; a possible D gene is TRBD1 (6 bases). V lost 3 bases, J lost 1 base, and 6 bases lay in between. This CDR3 contains 12 residues. The germline V gene encodes CDR1 SQVTM and CDR2 ANQGSEA. The CDR3 sequence: CSVDRGNTEAFF. The DNA for the CDR3 is TGCAGCGTTGACAGGGGGAACACTGAAGCTTTCTTT.

This clone was seen only a few times. The CDR3 sequence is CASSELVGQGNNEQFF. The CDR3 DNA reads as TGTGCCAGCAGTGAACTCGTGGGACAGGGGAACAATGAGCAGTTCTTC. This chain uses TRBV25-1 with TRBJ2-1; 10 bases fit TRBD1. V trimming: 2 bases; J trimming: 5 bases; junction bases outside the gene matches: 6. The CDR3 contains 16 residues. The germline gives CDR1 MGHDK, CDR2 SYGVNS.

Only one count was recorded for this clone. J is TRBJ1-4 and V is TRBV4-1; D might be TRBD1 (6 bases). CDR3 length: 16 residues. Trimming took 3 bases from V and 7 from J, leaving 18 bases between them. Germline V gene data show CDR1 as MGHRA and CDR2 as YSYEKL. CDR3 loop: CASSHPGKGVSEKLFF. The CDR3 nucleotides are TGCGCCAGCAGCCATCCCGGAAAGGGGGTTTCTGAAAAACTGTTTTTT.

The gene calls are TRBV30 and TRBJ1-1; no reliable D call. CDR1 and CDR2 from the germline V gene are GTSNPN and SVGIG (reference sequence). V was clipped by 2 bases and J by 0 bases, with 10 bases between them. The CDR3 runs to 14 residues. This chain's CDR3 is CAWSFEAMNTEAFF. CDR3 nucleotide sequence: TGTGCCTGGAGTTTTGAGGCCATGAACACTGAAGCTTTCTTT.

This clone was seen only a few times. The chain combines TRBV5-4 with TRBJ1-2, with 12 nucleotides matching TRBD1. The CDR3 extends over 15 amino acids. V shed 4 bases, J shed 11 bases, and the junction held 12 bases outside the gene matches. In germline, CDR1 is SGHNT, CDR2 YYREEE (reference sequence). The CDR3 is CASSILGTGGRGYTF. In nucleotides, the CDR3 is TGTGCCAGCAGCATCCTCGGGACAGGGGGCCGTGGTTACACCTTC.

This chain connects TRBV6-1 to TRBJ2-3, with 10 bases that match TRBD1. CDR3 length equals 15 residues. V shed 7 bases, J shed 4 bases, and the junction held 8 bases outside the gene matches. Germline CDR1 MNHNS, CDR2 SASEGT. CDR3 amino acids: CASKRGQGTADTQYF. Written as DNA, the CDR3 is TGTGCCAGCAAGAGGGGACAGGGGACCGCAGATACGCAGTATTTT.

CDR3 DNA sequence: TGTGCCAGCAGTTACCAGGCAGGCCCATATAATTCACCCCTCCACTTT. This translates into CASSYQAGPYNSPLHF. This chain links TRBV6-5 with TRBJ1-6; D is unresolved. Trimming left V 2 bases short and J 4 bases short, with 12 bases between. Germline V gives CDR1 MNHEY, CDR2 SVGAGI. The CDR3 runs 16 residues.

The chain joins TRBV7-8 to TRBJ1-2, with TRBD1 as a possible D gene (6 bases). The V gene's germline CDR1 is SGHVS and CDR2 FQNEAQ. CDR3 length equals 18 residues. V was shortened by 5 bases and J by 4 bases, with 26 bases between the two germline ends. The CDR3 is CASSPNNRARSTFYGYTF. CDR3 DNA sequence: TGTGCCAGCAGCCCGAATAACAGGGCACGGAGTACCTTCTATGGCTACACCTTC. The variable domain in full, with the rest retrieved from reference TRBV7-8 and TRBJ1-2, is GAGVSQSPRYKVAKRGQDVALRCDPISGHVSLFWYQQALGQGPEFLTYFQNEAQLDKSGLPSDRFFAERPEGSVSTLKIQRTQQEDSAVYLCASSPNNRARSTFYGYTFGSGTRLTVV.

This clone has more than one count but fewer than ten. V gene TRBV6-1 combines with J gene TRBJ2-5; possibly TRBD1 for D (5 bases). V lost 4 bases and J lost 4, with 10 bases in between. Germline V gene data show CDR1 as MNHNS and CDR2 as SASEGT. This CDR3 has 13 amino acids. The CDR3 loop reads CASSAGFGETQYF. CDR3 nucleotides: TGTGCCAGCAGTGCAGGGTTTGGAGAGACCCAGTACTTC.

This clone was found once. DNA for the CDR3: TGTGCCACCAGCGAAGGACAGGGCAATCAGCCCCAGCATTTT. It yields the protein CATSEGQGNQPQHF. The V call is TRBV15, the J call TRBJ1-5, with 7 bases that match TRBD1. The CDR3 has 14 amino acids. After removal of 5 bases from V and 2 bases from J, the junction contained 3 bases not matched to a gene. Per the germline V gene, CDR1 is LNHNV and CDR2 is YYDKDF (reference sequence).

This chain joins TRBV29-1 and TRBJ2-1; D uncertain. Germline-derived CDR1 and CDR2 are SQVTM and ANQGSEA. The CDR3 consists of 10 residues. Deletions cut 7 bases from V and 4 bases from J, with 5 bases between. The CDR3 bases are TGCAGCGCCTCTTACAATGAGCAGTTCTTC. As protein: CSASYNEQFF.

This clone was counted a few times. The chain joins TRBV25-1 to TRBJ2-7, with 7 bases lining up with TRBD1. CDR3 length: 16 residues. Per germline, CDR1 MGHDK and CDR2 SYGVNS. The junction had 13 bases not matched to a gene; V was cut back by 5 bases and J by 3 bases. The CDR3 is CASSTRGGRNVYEQYF. The CDR3 nucleotides read TGTGCCAGCAGTACCCGAGGGGGCCGCAACGTCTACGAGCAGTACTTC.

In this sample, this clone turned up a few times. The chain combines TRBV25-1 with TRBJ1-1; 10 bases are shared with TRBD1. J gave up 4 bases and V 8 bases, and 10 bases lay outside the gene matches. Germline loops: CDR1 MGHDK, CDR2 SYGVNS. The CDR3 covers 15 residues. The DNA for the CDR3 is TGTGCCAGCGCGGGGACAGGGGTATTGGGCACTGAAGCTTTCTTT. Its protein is CASAGTGVLGTEAFF.

The sample holds a few counts of this clone. The CDR3 region has the DNA TGTGCCAGCAGCCGCGAGGAGGATGGCTACACCTTC. Residues: CASSREEDGYTF. This sequence joins TRBV7-9 and TRBJ1-2; D not certain. The CDR3 contains 12 residues. Germline assignment: CDR1 SEHNR and CDR2 FQNEAQ (reference sequence). The germline V and J ends were trimmed by 5 bases and 6 bases, with 10 bases remaining between them.

The gene calls are TRBV5-1 and TRBJ2-1, with 10 bases lining up with TRBD2. Germline-derived CDR1 and CDR2 are SGHRS and YFSETQ. The ends lost 4 bases at V and 3 bases at J; junction bases unmatched: 7. CDR3 length equals 16 residues. CDR3 loop: CASSPRASGSYNEQFF. The CDR3 DNA is TGCGCCAGCAGCCCCCGGGCTAGCGGGAGCTACAATGAGCAGTTCTTC.

The chain uses TRBV5-1 and TRBJ1-2, with 8 bases lining up with TRBD1. The CDR3 covers 13 residues. The junction had 5 bases not matched to a gene; V was cut back by 3 bases and J by 7 bases. CDR1 is SGHRS, CDR2 YFSETQ, per germline. The CDR3 loop reads CASSWGQEGGYTF. The CDR3 DNA follows: TGCGCCAGCAGCTGGGGACAGGAAGGTGGCTACACCTTC.

V gene TRBV25-1 combines with J gene TRBJ1-2, with unresolved D. Deletions cut 8 bases from V and 3 bases from J, with 10 bases between. The CDR3 is 12 residues long. CDR1 and CDR2 (germline): MGHDK, SYGVNS. CDR3 bases: TGTGCCAGCGGCACGGAATACTATGGCTACACCTTC. It translates to CASGTEYYGYTF.

The genes are TRBV15 and TRBJ1-1; D may be TRBD1 (6 bases). Germline V gives CDR1 LNHNV, CDR2 YYDKDF (reference sequence). CDR3 size: 16 residues. V lost 2 bases to trimming and J lost 0 bases, with 13 bases between them. CDR3 DNA: TGTGCCACCAGCAGACCTCCGGGGGCCCTGAACACTGAAGCTTTCTTT. Translation: CATSRPPGALNTEAFF.